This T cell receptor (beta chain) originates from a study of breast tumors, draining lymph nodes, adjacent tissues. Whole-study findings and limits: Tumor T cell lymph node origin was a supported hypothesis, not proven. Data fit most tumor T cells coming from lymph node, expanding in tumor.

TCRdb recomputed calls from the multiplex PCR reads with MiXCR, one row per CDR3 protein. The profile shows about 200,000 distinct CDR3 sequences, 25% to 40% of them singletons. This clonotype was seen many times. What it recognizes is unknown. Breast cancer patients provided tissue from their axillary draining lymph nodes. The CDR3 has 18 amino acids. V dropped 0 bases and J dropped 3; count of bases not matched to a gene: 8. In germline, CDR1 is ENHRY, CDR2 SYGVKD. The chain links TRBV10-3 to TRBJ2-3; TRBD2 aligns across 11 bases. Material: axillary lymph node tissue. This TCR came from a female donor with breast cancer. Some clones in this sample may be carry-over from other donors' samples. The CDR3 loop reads CAISESIFSGRGTDTQYF. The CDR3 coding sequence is TGTGCCATCAGTGAGTCGATTTTTAGCGGGAGGGGGACAGATACGCAGTATTTT.